Listed here is a single T cell receptor beta chain. Its antigen has not been determined. Base qualities are not at hand, and no much larger clone is one base apart. Reading the label with the study, this specimen's time point is: about 28 days (+/-7) after the second vaccine dose. The sample's treatment or condition label, in plain terms: meningococcal conjugate vaccine given as trial control. Samples from vaccinated people were obtained from the UK trials COV001 and COV002, which included a single-blind randomized controlled phase 2/3 trial of AZD1222 (ChAdOx1 nCoV-19) in healthy adults. For TCRbeta chain sequencing, PBMC samples were collected from trial participants at day 0 and at day 28 after the second dose. Including the terminal cysteine and phenylalanine, the CDR3 comprises 15 residues. CDR3 DNA only is kept here, 45 bases in frame from base 1. The germline V and J ends show losses of 4 bases and 4 bases respectively, and no gene match explains 9 bases of the junction. According to the germline V gene (reference sequence), CDR1 reads SEHNR and CDR2 reads FQNEAQ.

The record originates from a study of T cell responses to AZD1222 COVID-19 vaccine (dated by TCRdb to the early 2020s). Study-level background: TCR sequencing covered over 230 trial participants: 207 given two doses of AZD1222 and 26 given two doses of MenACWY control vaccine. Trial participants were enrolled into age subgroups of 18-55, 56-69 and 70-plus years, which contained 148, 28 and 57 TCR-sequenced participants, respectively. The full study reports these points: In the small 56-69-year group, the increase in depth fell short of significance, most likely because of low power. Reportedly, almost half of the unique spike-specific TCRs recognized epitopes lying outside the regions that are mutated in the B.1.351 and B.1.1.7 variants. Conclusions about previously exposed vaccinees are limited, since just five to seven AZD1222 recipients were seropositive for SARS-CoV-2 at baseline. The vaccine-associated CD4 TCRs covered the entire spike protein, and the dominant responses fell in regions 160-218 and 743-854. Spike-specific TCR breadth and depth rose significantly after two AZD1222 doses compared with day 0 and with MenACWY recipients. Participants were mostly white British, with more females than males. The authors suggested clonal diversity may have been underestimated. Because no day 14 peak-response samples were available, the repertoires could be characterized only after the peak T cell response.

The CDR3 regions of human TCRbeta chains were analyzed by immunosequencing. The original methods were these. Repertoire TCRs were checked for matches against a reference library of SARS-CoV-2-specific TCRs that had been generated using the MIRA antigen-specificity platform. Breadth meant the fraction of unique TCRs that were SARS-CoV-2-associated, whereas depth meant the fraction of total T cells that were SARS-CoV-2-associated. Using the MIRA data, every spike-specific TCR was mapped to the spike region that the TCR reacted to and assigned to either a CD4 or a CD8 class. Log10-transformed breadth and depth values were compared by one-way ANOVA with Sidak's multiple comparisons tests. Not all clones reach the TCRdb copy of this immuneACCESS table, which keeps in-frame sequences only. Checked studies attribute under half of the gap to unresolved V genes and leave the rest unexplained. That table furnishes V, J and clone size, whereas the DNA furnished D and trimming. The sample table contains about 120,000 clones; only one count was recorded for over 75% of them. 4% to 4.5% of the sample goes to the ten largest clones.

The chain uses TRBV7-9 and TRBJ1-1, with 7 junctional bases fitting TRBD1. The sample in question was peripheral blood, obtained 28 days after the second dose of the MenACWY control vaccine. This sequence was found in an adult who received the MenACWY meningococcal vaccine as a control. The DNA is as follows: TGTGCCAGCAGCTCCCAAGGGCAGGGGGGCACTGAAGCTTTCTTT. Translated, it gives CASSSQGQGGTEAFF.